A selection of T cell receptor beta chains follows, all from one sample in a study of blood T cells in healthy people across ages. One entry per CDR3 protein, called by TCRdb with MiXCR from the 5' RACE reads. The sample lists roughly 700,000 distinct CDR3 sequences, roughly 32% occurring once. Sequenced input: blood. These receptors all come from a woman of 80 years or more in good health. Both conserved end residues are part of each CDR3. The order of the fields is CDR3 protein, D gene, V gene. A D gene is named only where the DNA matches it firmly.

CASIEETGGGGTQYF,TRBD1,TRBV5-1
CASRPGTSGYNEQFF,TRBD2,TRBV12-3/TRBV12-4
CAISEGTLNTEAFF,-,TRBV10-3
CASGLETAGGRNTIYF,-,TRBV11-2
CASSSRRSGGSQETQYF,TRBD2,TRBV7-2
CASEEDRGHLAQYF,TRBD1,TRBV28
CSALSWTATDTQYF,-,TRBV20-1
CASSKPGFMNTEAFF,-,TRBV6-2/TRBV6-3
CASSGDRGSYNSPLHF,TRBD1,TRBV5-6
CASSVPGLETQYF,-,TRBV6-5
CASSWTSGGASEQFF,TRBD2,TRBV27
CASTNLQGHEQFF,-,TRBV27
CATSRVQGTNTEAFF,-,TRBV15
CASSPSMGQGGWVAEAFF,TRBD1,TRBV27
CASSGTGVSTDTQYF,TRBD1,TRBV6-1
CASTATLMTGASYEQYF,-,TRBV21-1
CSVGGVLGGPQHF,-,TRBV29-1
CASSLGGGGFNEQFF,TRBD2,TRBV7-2
CASSPTASSSGANVLTF,-,TRBV5-5
CASSRTGGDTEAFF,TRBD1,TRBV5-1
CSARPTGTTDTQYF,-,TRBV20-1
CSASLAGGPREQFF,TRBD2,TRBV20-1
CASSWDREAEQYF,TRBD1,TRBV5-6
CASSQGAVGANQPQHF,-,TRBV3-1
CASSQGQGANEQFF,TRBD1,TRBV6-2/TRBV6-3
CASSYMTDSLYEQYF,-,TRBV6-5
CASSQGRGRGAGANVLTF,-,TRBV3-1
CASSLLGTSVNEQFF,-,TRBV7-2
CASSRGGLRGNEQFF,-,TRBV7-9
CASSHPVVYNEQFF,-,TRBV11-2
CASSFTSQETQYF,-,TRBV5-1
CSATTRILAGGAQYF,TRBD2,TRBV20-1
CASSYNRENTEAFF,-,TRBV12-3/TRBV12-4
CASSLGTAGTQYF,-,TRBV7-2
CASSYMGIGGGGFKNIQYF,TRBD2,TRBV28
CASRENGQNTEVFF,-,TRBV5-1
CASRVGLGGVADTQYF,-,TRBV2
CASSPGHRSGANVLTF,-,TRBV7-8
CASGLVPTYATPAFF,-,TRBV12-5
CASTQGVSYNEQFF,TRBD1,TRBV12-3/TRBV12-4
CAAAEDRDSPPHF,TRBD1,TRBV10-3
CSVETWDRGGDTQYF,TRBD1,TRBV29-1
CASSLLSSDNEQFF,-,TRBV7-8
CASSQGQRDSTLSYNEQFF,TRBD2,TRBV4-1
CANSLMDSNQPQHF,-,TRBV28
CASSPQSRTGGDGYTF,TRBD1,TRBV27
CASSYIQVGIGLNQPQHF,-,TRBV6-2/TRBV6-3
CAISDPNPGSQYF,-,TRBV10-3
CASSSGLAGGGPLTDTQYF,TRBD2,TRBV5-1
CASSLVVGGGEQYF,-,TRBV5-1
CAISDGRGAFF,-,TRBV10-3
CSVGGLAAQNIQYF,TRBD2,TRBV29-1
CASRYSQGAFETQYF,TRBD1,TRBV5-1
CAISEPISPTDNEQFF,-,TRBV10-3
CASRGGTNEKLFF,-,TRBV11-2
CASGGGVRNTEAFF,-,TRBV2
CASSAAGESYGYTF,-,TRBV2